This TCR beta chain was found in a study of blood T cell repertoires in COVID-19. Study-wide background: Nucleic acid was either cDNA or gDNA, and it came from T cells, B-cell-depleted T cells, or PBMCs.

The table came from immunoSEQ multiplex PCR; TCRdb's copy has only in-frame clones and leaves some out. The sample holds some 320,000 clones, 70% to 90% seen once. Trimming left V 5 bases short and J 0 bases short, with 20 bases between. Germline CDR1 is SGHRS and CDR2 is YFSETQ. The CDR3 is 18 amino acids. The specimen sequenced was peripheral blood. The chain is built from TRBV5-1 and TRBJ2-2; the D gene is possibly TRBD1 (5 bases). This TCR came from a woman aged 25 to 45 who had recovered from COVID-19. CDR3 bases: TGCGCCAGCAGTCCCCTCCCCTACAGGATCTCGAACACCGGGGAGCTGTTTTTT. Protein product: CASSPLPYRISNTGELFF. Together with reference TRBV5-1 and TRBJ2-2, the CDR3 gives the full variable domain: KAGVTQTPRYLIKTRGQQVTLSCSPISGHRSVSWYQQTPGQGLQFLFEYFSETQRNKGNFPGRFSGRQFSNSRSEMNVSTLELGDSALYLCASSPLPYRISNTGELFFGEGSRLTVL.